A selection of T cell receptor beta chains follows, all from one sample in a study of shared clonotypes between healthy human individuals. Using immunoSEQ multiplex PCR, the repertoire was profiled, and TCRdb retains in-frame clones only, with some absent. In the table there are about 1.9 million clones, around 95% of which are singletons. Source material: naive CD8+ T cells from PBMCs. The receptors were sampled from a man between 18 and 29 years old in good health. Some clones in this sample may be carry-over from other donors' samples. Both conserved end residues are part of each CDR3. Each record gives: D gene, J gene, V gene, clone size, CDR3 protein, CDR3 DNA. D genes are given only for firm matches. Clone sizes are given selectively: once, few, many, or a class where the clone is expanded.

D gene: -; J gene: TRBJ2-1; V gene: TRBV10-3; clone size: -; CDR3 protein: CAISGLRDNPYNEQFF; CDR3 DNA: TGTGCCATCAGTGGCCTCCGGGACAATCCATACAATGAGCAGTTCTTC
D gene: TRBD2; J gene: TRBJ2-7; V gene: TRBV7-2; clone size: -; CDR3 protein: CASSQIAGGPDEQYF; CDR3 DNA: TGTGCCAGCAGCCAAATAGCGGGAGGGCCGGACGAGCAGTACTTC
D gene: -; J gene: TRBJ2-3; V gene: TRBV6-4; clone size: -; CDR3 protein: CASSVFGSQGDTQYF; CDR3 DNA: TGTGCCAGCAGTGTTTTCGGGAGCCAGGGAGATACGCAGTATTTT
D gene: TRBD1; J gene: TRBJ2-7; V gene: TRBV10-3; clone size: -; CDR3 protein: CAIGTGDSYEQYF; CDR3 DNA: TGTGCCATAGGGACAGGGGACTCCTACGAGCAGTACTTC
D gene: -; J gene: TRBJ2-7; V gene: TRBV4-2; clone size: -; CDR3 protein: CASSQVLISEQYF; CDR3 DNA: TGTGCCAGCAGCCAGGTTCTCATTTCCGAGCAGTACTTC
D gene: TRBD2; J gene: TRBJ2-1; V gene: TRBV10-1; clone size: -; CDR3 protein: CANILAGAYNEQFF; CDR3 DNA: TGCGCCAACATTCTAGCGGGAGCTTACAATGAGCAGTTCTTC
D gene: TRBD2; J gene: TRBJ2-7; V gene: TRBV28; clone size: -; CDR3 protein: CASSLSSGGYEQYF; CDR3 DNA: TGTGCCAGCAGTTTGAGTAGCGGGGGGTACGAGCAGTACTTC
D gene: -; J gene: TRBJ2-7; V gene: TRBV16; clone size: -; CDR3 protein: CASSQAYEQYF; CDR3 DNA: TGTGCCAGCAGCCAAGCCTACGAGCAGTACTTC
D gene: -; J gene: TRBJ1-2; V gene: TRBV30; clone size: -; CDR3 protein: CAWSDTNYGYTF; CDR3 DNA: TGTGCCTGGAGCGACACTAACTATGGCTACACCTTC
D gene: -; J gene: TRBJ2-2; V gene: TRBV15; clone size: -; CDR3 protein: CATSRHAGNTGELFF; CDR3 DNA: TGTGCCACCAGCAGGCATGCAGGGAACACCGGGGAGCTGTTTTTT
D gene: -; J gene: TRBJ1-1; V gene: TRBV7-8; clone size: -; CDR3 protein: CASSLRSGAANTEAFF; CDR3 DNA: TGTGCCAGCAGCTTAAGATCAGGGGCGGCAAACACTGAAGCTTTCTTT
D gene: TRBD1; J gene: TRBJ1-1; V gene: TRBV7-9; clone size: -; CDR3 protein: CASSLVGQGYSANTEAFF; CDR3 DNA: TGTGCCAGCAGCTTAGTAGGACAGGGGTATAGTGCGAACACTGAAGCTTTCTTT
D gene: TRBD1; J gene: TRBJ2-2; V gene: TRBV5-1; clone size: -; CDR3 protein: CASRPGNRDRDTGELFF; CDR3 DNA: TGCGCCAGCAGGCCCGGAAACCGGGACAGGGATACCGGGGAGCTGTTTTTT
D gene: TRBD2; J gene: TRBJ2-5; V gene: TRBV11-2; clone size: -; CDR3 protein: CASSLGVSGSETQYF; CDR3 DNA: TGTGCCAGCAGCTTAGGGGTTAGCGGGAGTGAGACCCAGTACTTC
D gene: -; J gene: TRBJ1-2; V gene: TRBV11-2; clone size: -; CDR3 protein: CASSSWDRASDKNYGYTF; CDR3 DNA: TGTGCCAGCAGCTCCTGGGACCGGGCCTCAGACAAAAACTATGGCTACACCTTC
D gene: TRBD1; J gene: TRBJ2-7; V gene: TRBV27; clone size: -; CDR3 protein: CASSSRTGRQYF; CDR3 DNA: TGTGCCAGCAGTTCCAGGACAGGGCGGCAGTACTTC
D gene: -; J gene: TRBJ1-5; V gene: TRBV28; clone size: -; CDR3 protein: CASSLRGPQPQHF; CDR3 DNA: TGTGCCAGCAGTTTAAGAGGGCCTCAGCCCCAGCATTTT
D gene: -; J gene: TRBJ2-4; V gene: TRBV2; clone size: -; CDR3 protein: CASSPGGANIQYF; CDR3 DNA: TGTGCCAGCAGCCCGGGGGGCGCGAACATTCAGTACTTC
D gene: -; J gene: TRBJ1-2; V gene: TRBV6-5; clone size: -; CDR3 protein: CATARTRTNYGYTF; CDR3 DNA: TGTGCCACCGCGCGGACAAGAACTAACTATGGCTACACCTTC
D gene: TRBD1; J gene: TRBJ2-2; V gene: TRBV7-3; clone size: few; CDR3 protein: CASSWMGQGNTGELFF; CDR3 DNA: TGTGCCAGCAGCTGGATGGGACAGGGGAACACCGGGGAGCTGTTTTTT
D gene: -; J gene: TRBJ1-5; V gene: TRBV28; clone size: -; CDR3 protein: CASSQSGSNQPQHF; CDR3 DNA: TGTGCCAGCAGCCAGTCCGGTAGCAATCAGCCCCAGCATTTT
D gene: -; J gene: TRBJ1-2; V gene: TRBV4-1; clone size: -; CDR3 protein: CASSHPGDNGYTF; CDR3 DNA: TGCGCCAGCAGCCATCCGGGAGATAATGGCTACACCTTC
D gene: TRBD1; J gene: TRBJ2-6; V gene: TRBV10-3; clone size: -; CDR3 protein: CAIRVAGGEGANVLTF; CDR3 DNA: TGTGCCATCAGGGTAGCAGGGGGCGAGGGGGCCAACGTCCTGACTTTC
D gene: -; J gene: TRBJ1-5; V gene: TRBV30; clone size: few; CDR3 protein: CAWSVGQGNQPQHF; CDR3 DNA: TGTGCCTGGAGTGTCGGGCAGGGCAATCAGCCCCAGCATTTT
D gene: -; J gene: TRBJ2-6; V gene: TRBV4-1; clone size: -; CDR3 protein: CASSIRDGTNVLTF; CDR3 DNA: TGCGCCAGCAGCATCCGGGACGGGACCAACGTCCTGACTTTC
D gene: -; J gene: TRBJ1-1; V gene: TRBV19; clone size: -; CDR3 protein: CASTSRAPNTEAFF; CDR3 DNA: TGTGCCAGTACCTCGCGCGCCCCGAACACTGAAGCTTTCTTT
D gene: -; J gene: TRBJ2-1; V gene: TRBV7-9; clone size: -; CDR3 protein: CASSPRWGSYNEQFF; CDR3 DNA: TGTGCCAGCAGCCCCCGATGGGGCTCCTACAATGAGCAGTTCTTC
D gene: TRBD1; J gene: TRBJ1-1; V gene: TRBV18; clone size: -; CDR3 protein: CATNTDRQGNTEAFF; CDR3 DNA: TGTGCCACCAATACGGATCGACAGGGGAACACTGAAGCTTTCTTT
D gene: -; J gene: TRBJ1-1; V gene: TRBV11-2; clone size: -; CDR3 protein: CASSSRGGGTEAFF; CDR3 DNA: TGTGCCAGCAGCTCCAGGGGCGGGGGGACTGAAGCTTTCTTT
D gene: -; J gene: TRBJ2-7; V gene: TRBV15; clone size: -; CDR3 protein: CATSRGGGSSYEQYF; CDR3 DNA: TGTGCCACCAGCAGAGGGGGCGGAAGCTCCTACGAGCAGTACTTC
D gene: -; J gene: TRBJ1-5; V gene: TRBV4-1; clone size: -; CDR3 protein: CASSQGDNSNQPQHF; CDR3 DNA: TGCGCCAGCAGCCAAGGGGATAATAGCAATCAGCCCCAGCATTTT
D gene: -; J gene: TRBJ2-7; V gene: TRBV9; clone size: -; CDR3 protein: CASSAEPGPGNEQYF; CDR3 DNA: TGTGCCAGCAGCGCGGAACCGGGTCCCGGGAACGAGCAGTACTTC
D gene: -; J gene: TRBJ2-7; V gene: TRBV6-8; clone size: -; CDR3 protein: CASSYRRGARGELYEQYF; CDR3 DNA: TGTGCCAGCAGTTACCGAAGAGGTGCGAGGGGGGAACTCTACGAGCAGTACTTC
D gene: TRBD1; J gene: TRBJ1-1; V gene: TRBV7-2; clone size: -; CDR3 protein: CASSSTGWNTEAFF; CDR3 DNA: TGTGCCAGCAGCTCGACAGGGTGGAACACTGAAGCTTTCTTT
D gene: -; J gene: TRBJ2-7; V gene: TRBV29-1; clone size: -; CDR3 protein: CSVRQTYEQYF; CDR3 DNA: TGCAGCGTCAGACAGACCTACGAGCAGTACTTC
D gene: TRBD2; J gene: TRBJ2-1; V gene: TRBV9; clone size: once; CDR3 protein: CASSANSGTRFF; CDR3 DNA: TGTGCCAGCAGCGCCAATTCCGGGACTAGATTCTTC
D gene: -; J gene: TRBJ1-1; V gene: TRBV9; clone size: -; CDR3 protein: CASSVEMAAEAFF; CDR3 DNA: TGTGCCAGCAGCGTAGAGATGGCCGCTGAAGCTTTCTTT
D gene: TRBD2; J gene: TRBJ2-7; V gene: TRBV5-4; clone size: -; CDR3 protein: CASSPWRGGSSYEQYF; CDR3 DNA: TGTGCCAGCAGTCCCTGGCGGGGCGGGAGCTCCTACGAGCAGTACTTC
D gene: TRBD1; J gene: TRBJ2-7; V gene: TRBV6-5; clone size: -; CDR3 protein: CASSSPPGQGYEQYF; CDR3 DNA: TGTGCCAGCAGCTCACCACCGGGACAGGGCTACGAGCAGTACTTC
D gene: -; J gene: TRBJ2-3; V gene: TRBV6-5; clone size: -; CDR3 protein: CASTGSSTDTQYF; CDR3 DNA: TGTGCCAGCACGGGCAGTAGCACAGATACGCAGTATTTT
D gene: TRBD1; J gene: TRBJ2-5; V gene: TRBV11-2; clone size: once; CDR3 protein: CASSPRDRGDQTQYF; CDR3 DNA: TGTGCCAGCAGCCCCCGGGACAGGGGGGATCAGACCCAGTACTTC